One and the same sample provided the 16 T cell receptor beta chains below, sequenced in a study of siplizumab effects on memory and regulatory T cells. The repertoire was sequenced with immunoSEQ multiplex PCR; TCRdb's copy has only in-frame clones and lacks some. The table records 90,000 to 120,000 clones, 92% of them present only once. The sample taken for sequencing was Tregs sorted from blood. The receptor source for this set is a human donor in good health.

The rearrangement links TRBV4-2 to TRBJ2-7; D possibly corresponds to TRBD2 (6 bases). Germline V CDR1 and CDR2: LGHNA, YNFKEQ. The V end was cut by 0 bases, the J end by 8 bases, with 20 bases between. This CDR3 has 16 residues. CDR3 sequence reads: CASSQEVRGVITKQYF. The CDR3 DNA sequence: TGTGCCAGCAGCCAAGAGGTTCGCGGGGTGATTACGAAGCAGTACTTC.

The genes are TRBV30 and TRBJ2-1, with 10 bases matching TRBD2. Germline values: CDR1 GTSNPN, CDR2 SVGIG (reference sequence). CDR3 length: 15 residues. Trimming at V came to 0 bases and at J to 8 bases, leaving 7 bases not matched to a gene. The DNA for the CDR3 is TGTGCCTGGAGTGTACAGGCTAGCGGGAGTGATGAGCAGTTCTTC. This codes for CAWSVQASGSDEQFF.

This chain uses TRBV5-1 with TRBJ2-4; D is possibly TRBD1 (5 bases). V dropped 3 bases and J dropped 9 bases, with 10 bases sitting between them. Germline V gives CDR1 SGHRS, CDR2 YFSETQ. The CDR3 runs 12 residues. CDR3 bases: TGCGCCAGCAGCTCTGGTGGGGCCATTCAGTACTTC. This gives the protein CASSSGGAIQYF.

The rearrangement joins TRBV6-5 to TRBJ1-2, with TRBD1 identical over 7 bases. The CDR3 spans 15 residues. Germline V CDR1 and CDR2: MNHEY, SVGAGI. J was trimmed by 4 bases and V by 6 bases; bases with no gene match: 11. CDR3: CASSPTPGQRYGYTF. In nucleotides, the CDR3 is TGTGCCAGCAGCCCAACTCCGGGACAGCGCTATGGCTACACCTTC.

The V gene is TRBV6-1, the J gene TRBJ2-5, with D possibly being TRBD1 (6 bases). This CDR3 spans 14 amino acids. With 4 bases removed from V and 5 bases from J, the gap between germline ends came to 14 bases. Germline values: CDR1 MNHNS, CDR2 SASEGT. The CDR3 here is CASSGGGRWETQYF. The CDR3 coding sequence is TGTGCCAGCAGTGGAGGGGGAAGGTGGGAGACCCAGTACTTC.

J is TRBJ2-1 and V is TRBV2; 11 bases match TRBD2. The CDR3 totals 15 residues. Germline CDR1 SNHLY, CDR2 FYNNEI. Trimming took 6 bases from V and 8 from J; bases not matched to a gene: 9. CDR3 loop: CASSIRTSGSYEQFF. Written as DNA, the CDR3 is TGTGCCAGCAGCATCCGGACTAGCGGGTCCTATGAGCAGTTCTTC.

This chain connects TRBV18 to TRBJ1-1; 7 nucleotides line up with TRBD1. Trimming cost V 3 bases and J 6 bases; bases outside gene matches: 1. Germline V gene data show CDR1 as KGHSH and CDR2 as LQKENI. The CDR3 sequence is 12 residues long. The CDR3 protein is CASSPDRAEAFF. The DNA for the CDR3 is TGTGCCAGCTCACCCGACAGGGCTGAAGCTTTCTTT.

This chain uses TRBV2 with TRBJ2-7; D is undetermined. The CDR3 covers 12 residues. Germline loops: CDR1 SNHLY, CDR2 FYNNEI. V was shortened by 0 bases and J by 7 bases, with 7 bases between the two germline ends. CDR3 residues: CASSEALREQYF. CDR3 sequence (DNA): TGTGCCAGCAGTGAAGCGCTTCGAGAGCAGTACTTC.

The chain has TRBV5-4 and TRBJ2-7, with D possibly matching TRBD1 (5 bases). Trimming cost V 4 bases and J 5 bases, with 13 bases left between them. The CDR3 runs 13 residues. In germline, CDR1 is SGHNT, CDR2 YYREEE (reference sequence). The CDR3 reads CASSQKGFNEQYF. Written as DNA, the CDR3 is TGTGCCAGCAGCCAGAAGGGGTTCAACGAGCAGTACTTC.

The chain carries TRBV5-6 and TRBJ2-2; 14 bases are shared with TRBD2. Unmatched junction bases numbered 1, after V lost 0 bases and J lost 0 bases. From germline, CDR1 is SGHDT and CDR2 YYEEEE. The CDR3 has 18 residues. CDR3 coding DNA: TGTGCCAGCAGCTTGGAGGGACTAGCGGGGGCGAACACCGGGGAGCTGTTTTTT. It translates to CASSLEGLAGANTGELFF.

V gene TRBV14 combines with J gene TRBJ2-7; no clear D gene. The CDR3 contains 13 residues. The ends were cut back, 5 bases at V and 6 bases at J, with 14 bases in the middle. Germline CDR1 is SGHDN and CDR2 is FVKESK. The CDR3 is CASSRTVRAEQYF. Here the CDR3 DNA reads TGTGCCAGCAGCAGAACAGTACGAGCCGAGCAGTACTTC.

The chain has TRBV6-6 and TRBJ1-5; D remains ambiguous. Germline V gene lookup returns CDR1 MNHNY and CDR2 SVGAGI (reference sequence). CDR3 size: 16 residues. V was trimmed by 2 bases and J by 3 bases, leaving 14 bases between them. The chain's CDR3 is CASSYDPRIPNQPQHF. The DNA for the CDR3 is TGTGCCAGCAGTTACGATCCCAGGATCCCCAATCAGCCCCAGCATTTT.

This chain uses TRBV19 with TRBJ1-2; a weak D match, TRBD1 (5 bases). Between the trimmed V and J ends, which lost 7 bases and 3 bases, there was a span of 9 bases. The CDR3 has 12 residues. The germline gives CDR1 LNHDA, CDR2 SQIVND (reference sequence). The CDR3 protein is CASTGGDYGYTF. CDR3 coding DNA: TGTGCCAGTACCGGGGGGGACTATGGCTACACCTTC.

This chain uses TRBV18 with TRBJ2-1; TRBD1 might be the D (5 bases). V shed 4 bases and J shed 10 bases, with 17 bases lying between them. From germline, CDR1 is KGHSH and CDR2 LQKENI. The CDR3 extends over 14 amino acids. CDR3 DNA: TGTGCCAGCTCACAATCACAGAGTCAGGGAGAGCAGTTCTTC. Its protein product is CASSQSQSQGEQFF. The whole variable domain, filled in from reference TRBV18 and TRBJ2-1, reads NAGVMQNPRHLVRRRGQEARLRCSPMKGHSHVYWYRQLPEEGLKFMVYLQKENIIDESGMPKERFSAEFPKEGPSILRIQQVVRGDSAAYFCASSQSQSQGEQFFGPGTRLTVL.

The chain uses TRBV2 and TRBJ1-1; D remains unclear. Between the trimmed V and J ends, which lost 8 bases and 1 base, there was a span of 14 bases. Germline V gene data show CDR1 as SNHLY and CDR2 as FYNNEI. This CDR3 has 14 residues. The DNA of the CDR3 is TGTGCCAGCCATTCTAGGGCGGGGAACACTGAAGCTTTCTTT. Translated: CASHSRAGNTEAFF.

In DNA, the CDR3 is TGTGCCAGCAGCAAGGGGGGTTCTGACCTGCACGAGCAGTACTTC. It is translated as CASSKGGSDLHEQYF. The rearrangement links TRBV11-3 to TRBJ2-7; D assignment may be TRBD1 or TRBD2 (6 bases each). CDR1 and CDR2 from the germline V gene are SGHNT and YENEEA. V lost 5 bases and J lost 5, with 19 bases in between. The CDR3 has 15 residues.